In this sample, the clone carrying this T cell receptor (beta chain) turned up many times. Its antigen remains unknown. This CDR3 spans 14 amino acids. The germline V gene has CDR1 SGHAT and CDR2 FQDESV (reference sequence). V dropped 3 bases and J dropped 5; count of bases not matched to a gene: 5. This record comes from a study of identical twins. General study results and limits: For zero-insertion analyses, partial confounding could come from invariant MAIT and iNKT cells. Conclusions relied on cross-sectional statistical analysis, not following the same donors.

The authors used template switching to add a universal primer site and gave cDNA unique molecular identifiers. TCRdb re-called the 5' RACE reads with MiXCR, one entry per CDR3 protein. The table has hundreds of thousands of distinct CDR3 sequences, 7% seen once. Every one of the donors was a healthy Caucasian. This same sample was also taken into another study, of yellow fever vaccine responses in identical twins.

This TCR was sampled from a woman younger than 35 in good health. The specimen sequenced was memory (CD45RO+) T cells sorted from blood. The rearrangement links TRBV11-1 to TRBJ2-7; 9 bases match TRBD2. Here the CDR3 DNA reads TGTGCCAGCAGCTTTAGCGGGAGTGGCCACGAGCAGTACTTC. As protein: CASSFSGSGHEQYF.